This entry concerns a single TCR beta chain. Its specificity is not known. Isolation of CD8+ and CD4+ T cells was performed negatively, whereas enrichment of TEMRA cells was done by FACS. This entry belongs to a study of CD8 T cells in Susac syndrome. The study's findings and limits: As the study acknowledged, the number of individuals who were part of its TCR sequencing and HLA analysis was relatively small.

The RNA, about 0.5 to 1 ug, was put through reverse transcription using random hexamers. TCRdb redid the calling of the immunoSEQ multiplex PCR reads with MiXCR, one entry per CDR3 protein. The table lists over 150,000 distinct CDR3 sequences, around 96% of them singletons. The ends were cut back, 7 bases at V and 8 bases at J, with 14 bases in the middle. Looked up from germline, CDR1 is LNHDA and CDR2 is SQIVND (reference sequence). The CDR3 runs 12 residues. The source is a human donor with multiple sclerosis. Material for sequencing was CD4+ T cells from PBMCs. V is TRBV19 and J is TRBJ1-2; a weak D match, TRBD1 (5 bases). This chain's CDR3 is CASTQAGLGYTF. The DNA for the CDR3 is TGTGCCAGTACTCAAGCGGGGCTGGGCTACACCTTC. The full variable domain, rest sourced from reference TRBV19 and TRBJ1-2, is DGGITQSPKYLFRKEGQNVTLSCEQNLNHDAMYWYRQDPGQGLRLIYYSQIVNDFQKGDIAEGYSVSREKKESFPLTVTSAQKNPTAFYLCASTQAGLGYTFGSGTRLTVV.